The rows below give T cell receptor beta chains drawn from one sample of a study of T-cell memory formation after mild COVID-19. TCRdb processed the 5' RACE reads anew with MiXCR; each CDR3 protein has one entry. The sample records approximately 570,000 distinct CDR3 sequences, roughly 17% being singletons. Sample: PBMCs or a T cell subset sorted from them (not recorded which). Receptors were obtained from an adult woman who had mild COVID-19 (a few samples of this study predate the infection). Cell type and time point are not known. The CDR3 runs from the conserved cysteine through the conserved F or W. A D gene is named only where the DNA matches it firmly. Size is omitted from some rows. Given values are once, few, many or a class for expanded clones.

abundance	v_gene	j_gene	d_gene	CDR3aa	CDR3nt
NA	TRBV3-1	TRBJ2-1	NA	CASSQVYSGEQFF	TGTGCCAGCAGCCAAGTTTATTCTGGGGAGCAGTTCTTC
NA	TRBV5-1	TRBJ2-7	NA	CASSLGQSTYEQYF	TGCGCCAGCAGCTTGGGACAGTCGACCTACGAGCAGTACTTC
few	TRBV20-1	TRBJ2-7	NA	CSAKRQDSRYEQYF	TGCAGTGCGAAAAGACAGGACTCCAGGTACGAGCAGTACTTC
many	TRBV5-1	TRBJ1-1	NA	CASSLGHQNTEAFF	TGCGCCAGCAGCTTGGGACACCAGAACACTGAAGCTTTCTTT
NA	TRBV7-3	TRBJ2-2	TRBD2	CASSSRVRGGSTGELFF	TGTGCCAGCAGCTCCCGAGTGCGGGGGGGAAGCACCGGGGAGCTGTTTTTT
NA	TRBV7-2	TRBJ1-1	NA	CASSRQIHEAFF	TGTGCCAGCAGCCGACAGATCCATGAAGCTTTCTTT
few	TRBV20-1	TRBJ2-7	TRBD1	CSASGTGGISDEQYF	TGCAGTGCCTCCGGGACAGGGGGAATCTCGGACGAGCAGTACTTC
NA	TRBV7-2	TRBJ2-2	TRBD1	CASSITGEAGELFF	TGTGCCAGCAGCATAACAGGGGAAGCCGGGGAGCTGTTTTTT
NA	TRBV7-9	TRBJ2-1	NA	CASSLVGTFGYNEQFF	TGTGCCAGCAGCTTAGTAGGCACCTTCGGGTACAATGAGCAGTTCTTC
few	TRBV7-8	TRBJ2-7	TRBD2	CASSPRREGPYEQYF	TGTGCCAGCAGCCCCCGGCGGGAGGGCCCCTACGAGCAGTACTTC
few	TRBV27	TRBJ1-2	NA	CASMSFQPRFYGYTF	TGTGCCAGCATGTCGTTCCAGCCGCGGTTCTATGGCTACACCTTC
NA	TRBV29-1	TRBJ2-7	TRBD1	CSVAEGGGYEQYF	TGCAGCGTTGCTGAAGGGGGCGGCTACGAGCAGTACTTC
many	TRBV7-2	TRBJ2-1	NA	CASSFNNEQFF	TGTGCCAGCAGCTTTAACAATGAGCAGTTCTTC
few	TRBV6-5	TRBJ2-1	TRBD2	CASSSGLASSNEQFF	TGTGCCAGCAGTTCGGGACTAGCCTCAAGCAATGAGCAGTTCTTC
few	TRBV29-1	TRBJ1-1	NA	CSVEDRGTEAFF	TGCAGCGTTGAAGATCGGGGCACTGAAGCTTTCTTT
many	TRBV12-3/TRBV12-4	TRBJ1-5	NA	CASSFGQPQHF	TGTGCCAGCAGTTTTGGTCAGCCCCAGCATTTT